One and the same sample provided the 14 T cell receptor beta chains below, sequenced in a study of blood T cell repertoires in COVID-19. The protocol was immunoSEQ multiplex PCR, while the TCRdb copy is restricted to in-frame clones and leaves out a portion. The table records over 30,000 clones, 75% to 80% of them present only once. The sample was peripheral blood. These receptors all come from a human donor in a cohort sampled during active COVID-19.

The CDR3 DNA is TGTGCCAGCAGTTTAATTTCTCCGGGACAGGGAGATGGCTACACCTTC. This translates into CASSLISPGQGDGYTF. The rearrangement uses TRBV28 and TRBJ1-2; 9 bases match TRBD1. Losses at the gene ends were 2 bases for V and 6 bases for J; bases not matched to a gene: 10. Germline lookup yields CDR1 MDHEN and CDR2 SYDVKM. This CDR3 has 16 amino acids.

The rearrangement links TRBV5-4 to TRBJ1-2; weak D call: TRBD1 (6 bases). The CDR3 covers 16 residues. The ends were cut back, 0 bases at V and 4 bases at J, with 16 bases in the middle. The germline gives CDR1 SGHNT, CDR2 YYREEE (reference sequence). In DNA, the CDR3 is TGTGCCAGCAGCTTGGCCTCGGGACACCTCATCTATGGCTACACCTTC. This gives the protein CASSLASGHLIYGYTF.

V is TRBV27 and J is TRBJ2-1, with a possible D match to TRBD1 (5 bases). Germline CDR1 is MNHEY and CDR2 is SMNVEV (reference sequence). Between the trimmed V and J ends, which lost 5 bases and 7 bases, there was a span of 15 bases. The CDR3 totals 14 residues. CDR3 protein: CASSQRKRGNEQFF. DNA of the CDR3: TGTGCCAGCAGTCAGAGAAAAAGGGGAAATGAGCAGTTCTTC.

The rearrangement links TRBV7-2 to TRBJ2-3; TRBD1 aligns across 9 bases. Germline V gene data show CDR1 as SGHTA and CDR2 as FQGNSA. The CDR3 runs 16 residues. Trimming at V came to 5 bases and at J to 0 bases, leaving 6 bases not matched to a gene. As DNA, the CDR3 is TGTGCCAGCAGCCCCCGGGGACAGGGTAGCACAGATACGCAGTATTTT. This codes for CASSPRGQGSTDTQYF.

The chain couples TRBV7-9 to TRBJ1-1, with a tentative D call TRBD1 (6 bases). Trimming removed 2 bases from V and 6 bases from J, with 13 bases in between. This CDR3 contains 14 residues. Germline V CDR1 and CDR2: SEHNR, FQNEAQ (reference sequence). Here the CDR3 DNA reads TGTGCCAGCAGCTTAAGAGTCAGGGGTGCTGAAGCTTTCTTT. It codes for CASSLRVRGAEAFF.

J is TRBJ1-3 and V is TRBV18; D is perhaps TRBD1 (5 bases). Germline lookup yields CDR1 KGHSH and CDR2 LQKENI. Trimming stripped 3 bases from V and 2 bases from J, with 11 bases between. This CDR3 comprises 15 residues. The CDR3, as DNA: TGTGCCAGCTCACCGCCGGGGGTCCCTGGAAACACCATATATTTT. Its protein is CASSPPGVPGNTIYF.

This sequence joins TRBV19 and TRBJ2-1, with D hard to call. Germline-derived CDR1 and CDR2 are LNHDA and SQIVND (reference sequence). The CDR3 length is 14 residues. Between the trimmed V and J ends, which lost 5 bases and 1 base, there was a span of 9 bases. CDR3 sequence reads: CASSLRESYNEQFF. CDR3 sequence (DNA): TGTGCCAGTAGTCTCCGTGAGTCCTACAATGAGCAGTTCTTC.

The CDR3 reads CASSPRQGSQYF. CDR3 in DNA: TGTGCCAGCAGTCCACGACAGGGGTCGCAGTATTTT. The chain uses TRBV6-5 and TRBJ2-3; TRBD1 aligns across 8 bases. The V gene end was trimmed by 5 bases and the J gene end by 10 bases; junction bases not matched to a gene: 5. CDR3 length: 12 amino acids. CDR1 is MNHEY, CDR2 SVGAGI, per germline.

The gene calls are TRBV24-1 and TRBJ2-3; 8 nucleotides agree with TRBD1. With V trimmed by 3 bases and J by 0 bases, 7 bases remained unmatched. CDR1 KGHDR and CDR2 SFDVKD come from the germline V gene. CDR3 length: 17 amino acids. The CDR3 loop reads CATSDLSGTGSTDTQYF. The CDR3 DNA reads TGTGCCACCAGTGATCTCTCCGGGACAGGAAGCACAGATACGCAGTATTTT.

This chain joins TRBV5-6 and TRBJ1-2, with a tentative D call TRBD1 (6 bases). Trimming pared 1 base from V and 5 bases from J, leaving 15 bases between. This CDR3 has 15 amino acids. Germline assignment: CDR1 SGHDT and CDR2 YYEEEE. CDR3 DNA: TGTGCCAGCAGCTTGTGGGCCAGGGGAGGGTATGGCTACACCTTC. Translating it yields CASSLWARGGYGYTF.

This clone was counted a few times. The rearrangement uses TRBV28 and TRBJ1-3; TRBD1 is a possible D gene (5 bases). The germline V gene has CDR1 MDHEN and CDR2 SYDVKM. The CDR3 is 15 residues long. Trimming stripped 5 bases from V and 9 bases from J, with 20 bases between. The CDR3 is CASSRIDRAEGTIYF. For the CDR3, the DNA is TGTGCCAGCAGTCGAATCGACAGAGCTGAAGGCACCATATATTTT.

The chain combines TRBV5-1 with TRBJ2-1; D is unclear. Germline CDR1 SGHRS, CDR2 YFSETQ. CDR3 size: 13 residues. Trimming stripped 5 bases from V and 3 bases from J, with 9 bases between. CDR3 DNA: TGCGCCAGCAGGGTTGGAGACTACAATGAGCAGTTCTTC. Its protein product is CASRVGDYNEQFF.

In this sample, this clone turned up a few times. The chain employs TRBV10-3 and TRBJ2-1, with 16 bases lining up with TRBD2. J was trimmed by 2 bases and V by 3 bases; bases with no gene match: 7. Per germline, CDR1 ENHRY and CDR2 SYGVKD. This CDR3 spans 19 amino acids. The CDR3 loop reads CAISDGTSGGARTYNEQFF. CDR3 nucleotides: TGTGCCATCAGTGATGGGACTAGCGGGGGGGCCAGAACCTACAATGAGCAGTTCTTC.

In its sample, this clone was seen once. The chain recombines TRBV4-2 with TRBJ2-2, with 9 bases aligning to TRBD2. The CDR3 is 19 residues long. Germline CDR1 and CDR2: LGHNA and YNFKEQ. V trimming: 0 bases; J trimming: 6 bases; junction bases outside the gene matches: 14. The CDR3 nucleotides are TGTGCCAGCAGCCAAGATATTATTTCGGTAGCGGGAGCCCCCGGGGAGCTGTTTTTT. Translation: CASSQDIISVAGAPGELFF.